This T cell receptor beta chain appears in the sequencing data of a study of T cells after yellow fever vaccination. General study findings and limits: It was a small share of clonotypes that appeared in both CD4 and CD8 compartments. Repertoires obtained by FACS sorting could include abundant clonotypes that entered as contaminants from the bulk population.

This clonotype was observed a few times. Its antigen is undetermined. The V segment lost 1 base and the J segment 1 base; nucleotides outside the gene matches: 6. CDR1 is DFQATT, CDR2 SNEGSKA, per germline (reference sequence). CDR3 length: 16 residues. Each CDR3 protein is one row after TCRdb ran MiXCR on the 5' RACE reads. The sample records roughly 500,000 distinct CDR3 sequences, 15% to 20% being singletons. The material sequenced was PBMCs, taken 15 days after the yellow fever booster vaccination. The source of this sequence is a man between 25 and 39 years old who received the YFV17D yellow fever vaccine. V is TRBV20-1 and J is TRBJ2-3, with TRBD1 matching 9 bases. The CDR3 nucleotides read TGCAGTGCTAGAGGAGTGTACAGGGGGCGCACAGATACGCAGTATTTT. Protein sequence: CSARGVYRGRTDTQYF.